This entry concerns a single T cell receptor beta chain. What it binds is unknown. TCRdb re-called the RACE reads with MiXCR, one entry per CDR3 protein. The sample consists of 150,000 or so distinct CDR3 sequences, around 15% of them appearing once. Indicated time point: patch test 1, 2 weeks after DPC sensitization. Specified treatment: therapeutic diphenylcyclopropenone sensitization with weekly scalp DPC. Donors, patients with alopecia ranging from 18 to 70 years old and judged suitable for DPC, provided samples. These data belong to a study of human T cells and chemical hapten exposure. Background on the study: Patients were mainly female, each with alopecia areata, totalis or universalis.

Findings and limits, study-wide: Among expanded TCRs, significantly more large CDR3 similarity clusters formed than among controls.

This CDR3 has 15 residues. Trimming took off 1 base at V and 3 bases at J, with 13 bases between the two ends. CDR1 and CDR2 from the germline V gene are SGHTA and FQGTGA. The material was whole blood, obtained in connection with sensitization to the hapten diphenylcyclopropenone (DPC). V and J are TRBV7-3 and TRBJ2-7; TRBD1 is a possible D gene (5 bases). The receptor's source is a woman in her 30s with alopecia areata. Some clones in this sample may be carry-over from other donors' samples. The CDR3 loop reads CASSLMTGQGYEQYF. CDR3 nucleotides: TGTGCCAGCAGCTTAATGACTGGGCAGGGCTACGAGCAGTACTTC.